The entry that follows covers one TCR beta chain sequence. What it binds is unknown. At one of its ends the junction is not consistent with the germline gene, which may arise from a read error. The record originates from a study of cytomegalovirus exposure and HLA in healthy donors. Notes on the study in general: TCR beta V- and J-gene trimming was later associated with a missense DCLRE1C variant.

The donors (healthy individuals) were bone marrow donors. The CDR3 has 13 amino acids. The germline CDR1 and CDR2 sequences are SQVTM and ANQGSEA. This PCR relied on a set of 60 Vbeta primers and 13 Jbeta primers. The repertoire was sequenced with immunoSEQ multiplex PCR; TCRdb's copy has only in-frame clones and lacks some. There are around 84,000 clones in the sample, with 4.6% held by the top ten. The sample taken for sequencing was PBMCs. The source is a man aged 25-45 years in good health and CMV-seronegative. The V gene is TRBV29-1, the J gene TRBJ2-7; D not resolved. The CDR3 DNA follows: TGCAGCCTTGATGAAAACAGCTCCTACGAGCAGTACTTC. It encodes CSLDENSSYEQYF.